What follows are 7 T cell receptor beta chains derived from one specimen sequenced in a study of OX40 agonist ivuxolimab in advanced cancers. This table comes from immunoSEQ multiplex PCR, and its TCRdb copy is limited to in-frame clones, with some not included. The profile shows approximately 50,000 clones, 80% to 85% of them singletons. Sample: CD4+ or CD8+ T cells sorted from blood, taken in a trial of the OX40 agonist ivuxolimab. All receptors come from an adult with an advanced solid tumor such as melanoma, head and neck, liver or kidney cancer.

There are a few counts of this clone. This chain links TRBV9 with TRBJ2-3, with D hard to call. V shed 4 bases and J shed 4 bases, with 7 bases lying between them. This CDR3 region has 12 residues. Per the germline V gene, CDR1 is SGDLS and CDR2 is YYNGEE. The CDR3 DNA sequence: TGTGCCAGCAGCTCCCCCGCAGATACGCAGTATTTT. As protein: CASSSPADTQYF.

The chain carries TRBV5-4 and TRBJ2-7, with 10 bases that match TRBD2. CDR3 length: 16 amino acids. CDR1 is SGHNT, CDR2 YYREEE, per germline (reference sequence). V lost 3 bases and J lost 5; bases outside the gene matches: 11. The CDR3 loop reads CASSSPPSGGAHEQYF. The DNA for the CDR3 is TGTGCCAGCAGCTCCCCCCCCAGCGGGGGGGCCCACGAGCAGTACTTC. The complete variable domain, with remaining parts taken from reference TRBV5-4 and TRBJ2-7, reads ETGVTQSPTHLIKTRGQQVTLRCSSQSGHNTVSWYQQALGQGPQFIFQYYREEENGRGNFPPRFSGLQFPNYSSELNVNALELDDSALYLCASSSPPSGGAHEQYFGPGTRLTVT.

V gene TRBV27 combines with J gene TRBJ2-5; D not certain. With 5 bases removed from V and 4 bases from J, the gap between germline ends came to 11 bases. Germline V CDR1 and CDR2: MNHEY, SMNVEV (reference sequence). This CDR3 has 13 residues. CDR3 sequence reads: CASSRIAGETQYF. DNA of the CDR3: TGTGCCAGCAGTCGTATCGCTGGAGAGACCCAGTACTTC.

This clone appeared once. The CDR3 loop reads CASSQGTQETQYF. The CDR3 DNA sequence: TGCGCCAGCAGCCAAGGTACCCAAGAGACCCAGTACTTC. The chain carries TRBV4-3 and TRBJ2-5; D gene unclear. CDR1 and CDR2 from the germline V gene are LGHNA and YSLEER. This CDR3 contains 13 residues. The V gene lost 1 base and the J gene lost 1 base, with 4 bases spanning the gap.

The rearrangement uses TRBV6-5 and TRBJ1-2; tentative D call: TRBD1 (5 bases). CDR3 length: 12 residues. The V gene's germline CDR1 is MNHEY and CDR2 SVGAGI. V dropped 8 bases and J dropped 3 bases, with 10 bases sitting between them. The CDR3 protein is CASGDGDYGYTF. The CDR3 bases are TGTGCCAGCGGGGACGGTGACTATGGCTACACCTTC.

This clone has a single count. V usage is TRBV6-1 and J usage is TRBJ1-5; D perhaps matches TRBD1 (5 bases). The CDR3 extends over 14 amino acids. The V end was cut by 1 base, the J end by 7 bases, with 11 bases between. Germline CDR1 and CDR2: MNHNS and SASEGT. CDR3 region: CASSEGRGRQPQHF. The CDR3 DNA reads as TGTGCCAGCAGTGAAGGGAGGGGCAGGCAGCCCCAGCATTTT.

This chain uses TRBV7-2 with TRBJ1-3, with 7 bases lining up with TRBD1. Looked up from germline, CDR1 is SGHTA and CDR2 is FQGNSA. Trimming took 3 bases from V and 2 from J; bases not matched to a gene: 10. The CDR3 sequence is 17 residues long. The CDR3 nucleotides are TGTGCCAGCAGCTTCCAGACAGGGAGCGTTCCTGGAAACACCATATATTTT. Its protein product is CASSFQTGSVPGNTIYF.